This entry features one T cell receptor beta chain sequence. Antigen: not known. This specimen comes from a study of shared clonotypes between healthy human individuals. The assay was immunoSEQ multiplex PCR, and TCRdb's table has in-frame clones only and misses some. The table lists some 700,000 clones, 90% of them singletons. From germline, CDR1 is SEHNR and CDR2 FQNEAQ (reference sequence). The V and J ends lost 4 bases and 1 base respectively, with 17 bases between them. This CDR3 has 16 residues. General study results and limits: Blood was the only sampled material, and tissue repertoires likely differ.

The source material was memory CD8+ T cells from PBMCs. Subset of the sample: CD45RO+ cells pooled with CCR7-negative TemRA cells. This TCR was recovered from a man aged 18 to 35 in good health. Some clones in this sample may be carry-over from other donors' samples. The rearrangement joins TRBV7-9 to TRBJ2-7; D call uncertain. In DNA form, the CDR3 reads TGTGCCAGCAGCTCCTCAACACAAGTTCCTTCCTACGAGCAGTACTTC. It encodes CASSSSTQVPSYEQYF.